These 12 T cell receptor beta chains originate from one sample sequenced in a study of technical replicates of blood from several donors. Generated by immunoSEQ multiplex PCR, the TCRdb table keeps only in-frame clones and is missing some. The sample contains more than 65,000 clones, approximately 97% of which appear only once. Material: T cells isolated from PBMCs. Receptor source: a human donor in good health.

The chain employs TRBV27 and TRBJ1-2; no firm D call. Between the trimmed V and J ends, which lost 2 bases and 5 bases, there was a span of 12 bases. The CDR3 has 14 amino acids. Germline CDR1 reads MNHEY; CDR2 reads SMNVEV (reference sequence). The CDR3 loop is CASSLSPGNYGYTF. The CDR3 DNA is TGTGCCAGCAGTTTAAGCCCGGGAAATTATGGCTACACCTTC.

The chain uses TRBV9 and TRBJ1-4; a possible D gene is TRBD1 (5 bases). CDR3 length: 20 residues. CDR1 is SGDLS, CDR2 YYNGEE, per germline. Deletions cut 3 bases from V and 4 bases from J, with 28 bases between. The CDR3 region is CASSDHGGETSTTGNEKLFF. For the CDR3, the DNA is TGTGCCAGCAGCGATCATGGGGGGGAAACCTCTACCACGGGTAATGAAAAACTGTTTTTT.

The rearrangement joins TRBV7-9 to TRBJ2-7, with 7 positions matching TRBD1. The CDR3 sequence is 15 residues long. The germline V gene has CDR1 SEHNR and CDR2 FQNEAQ (reference sequence). After removal of 5 bases from V and 2 bases from J, the junction contained 9 bases not matched to a gene. The CDR3 here is CASSHADRDTYEQYF. The CDR3 DNA follows: TGTGCCAGCAGCCATGCCGACAGGGATACCTACGAGCAGTACTTC.

The genes are TRBV7-8 and TRBJ1-1; D is undetermined. The germline gives CDR1 SGHVS, CDR2 FQNEAQ. The CDR3 runs 14 residues. Trimming left V 2 bases short and J 6 bases short, with 13 bases between. The chain's CDR3 is CASSLYNTGAEAFF. The CDR3 nucleotides are TGTGCCAGCAGCTTATATAACACCGGGGCTGAAGCTTTCTTT.

The chain joins TRBV4-2 to TRBJ1-2, with D perhaps matching TRBD1 (6 bases). Germline CDR1 is LGHNA and CDR2 is YNFKEQ. The CDR3 runs 16 residues. Between the trimmed V and J ends, which lost 1 base and 0 bases, there was a span of 12 bases. The DNA of the CDR3 is TGTGCCAGCAGCCAAGCAGTCGGACAGCCTAACTATGGCTACACCTTC. Its protein product is CASSQAVGQPNYGYTF.

The V and J genes are TRBV7-3 and TRBJ2-7, with 9 bases that match TRBD2. This CDR3 spans 14 amino acids. The trim removed 8 bases at V and 5 bases at J, leaving 10 bases unmatched. Germline values: CDR1 SGHTA, CDR2 FQGTGA. Here the CDR3 DNA reads TGTGCCAGCCTGTACGGGACTAGCTGCGACGAGCAGTACTTC. Its translation: CASLYGTSCDEQYF.

V and J are TRBV5-1 and TRBJ2-4, with D possibly matching TRBD1 (6 bases). Trimming pared 4 bases from V and 5 bases from J, leaving 10 bases between. Germline CDR1 is SGHRS and CDR2 is YFSETQ. The CDR3 totals 13 residues. The CDR3 region has the DNA TGCGCCAGCAGCGACAACAGGGAAAACATTCAGTACTTC. Amino acid sequence: CASSDNRENIQYF. Looking up the rest from reference TRBV5-1 and TRBJ2-4 gives the full variable domain: KAGVTQTPRYLIKTRGQQVTLSCSPISGHRSVSWYQQTPGQGLQFLFEYFSETQRNKGNFPGRFSGRQFSNSRSEMNVSTLELGDSALYLCASSDNRENIQYFGAGTRLSVL.

The chain has TRBV27 and TRBJ2-1, with 10 positions matching TRBD1. Unmatched junction bases numbered 5, after V lost 5 bases and J lost 4 bases. CDR3 length: 15 residues. The germline CDR1 and CDR2 sequences are MNHEY and SMNVEV (reference sequence). CDR3 in amino acids: CASSHGTGVYNEQFF. The CDR3 nucleotides are TGTGCCAGCAGTCATGGGACAGGGGTTTACAATGAGCAGTTCTTC.

The V call is TRBV5-1, the J call TRBJ2-1, with 7 bases lining up with TRBD2. The length of the CDR3 is 14 residues. CDR1 and CDR2 from the germline V gene are SGHRS and YFSETQ. The V segment lost 0 bases and the J segment 7 bases; nucleotides outside the gene matches: 4. The CDR3 nucleotides are TGCGCCAGCAGCTTGGTCCAGCGGGAAAATGAGCAGTTCTTC. This encodes CASSLVQRENEQFF.

The rearrangement joins TRBV11-2 to TRBJ2-1; TRBD2 is a possible D gene (5 bases). CDR1 SGHAT and CDR2 FQNNGV come from the germline V gene. The V end lost 0 bases, the J end lost 4 bases, and 13 bases lay between the germline ends. This CDR3 spans 16 amino acids. CDR3 amino acids: CASSLEGVRGYNEQFF. The DNA of the CDR3 is TGTGCCAGCAGCTTAGAAGGAGTCAGAGGGTACAATGAGCAGTTCTTC.

The chain has TRBV2 and TRBJ1-2; D may be TRBD1 (6 bases). The germline V gene has CDR1 SNHLY and CDR2 FYNNEI. V was trimmed by 6 bases and J by 4 bases, leaving 15 bases between them. This CDR3 region has 14 residues. CDR3 sequence (DNA): TGTGCCAGCAGAGAGAGGGGGTCGGTCTATGGCTACACCTTC. Protein product: CASRERGSVYGYTF.

V gene TRBV9 combines with J gene TRBJ2-2; 8 bases fit TRBD2. The CDR3 is 15 residues long. After removal of 3 bases from V and 6 bases from J, the junction contained 7 bases not matched to a gene. Germline V gene data show CDR1 as SGDLS and CDR2 as YYNGEE. The CDR3 is CASSASAGVAGELFF. The DNA for the CDR3 is TGTGCCAGCAGCGCCTCAGCGGGAGTTGCCGGGGAGCTGTTTTTT. The variable domain in full, completed from reference TRBV9 and TRBJ2-2, reads DSGVTQTPKHLITATGQRVTLRCSPRSGDLSVYWYQQSLDQGLQFLIQYYNGEERAKGNILERFSAQQFPDLHSELNLSSLELGDSALYFCASSASAGVAGELFFGEGSRLTVL.